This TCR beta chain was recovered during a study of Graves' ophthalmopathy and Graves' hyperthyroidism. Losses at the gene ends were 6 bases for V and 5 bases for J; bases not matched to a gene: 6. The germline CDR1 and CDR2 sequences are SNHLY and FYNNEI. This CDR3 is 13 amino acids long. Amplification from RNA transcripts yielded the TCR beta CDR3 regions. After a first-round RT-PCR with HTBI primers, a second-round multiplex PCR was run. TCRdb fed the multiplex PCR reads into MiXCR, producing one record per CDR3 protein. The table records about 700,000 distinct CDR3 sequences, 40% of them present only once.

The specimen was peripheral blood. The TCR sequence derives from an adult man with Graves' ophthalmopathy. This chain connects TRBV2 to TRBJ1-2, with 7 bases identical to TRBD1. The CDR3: CASRTTGAYGYTF. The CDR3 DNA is TGTGCCAGCAGGACAACAGGGGCATATGGCTACACCTTC.